Listed below are T cell receptor beta chains from one sample, sequenced in a study of response to subunit inactivated influenza vaccine. Each CDR3 protein is one row after TCRdb ran MiXCR on the RT-PCR reads. The top ten hold approximately 3% of the sample, which has approximately 500,000 distinct CDR3 sequences, less than 25% seen once. The data were also submitted as part of a second study, on T cells expressing NK-cell markers.

Sequences were derived from CD4+ T cells sorted from PBMCs, sampled roughly 13 days after vaccination. These receptor sequences come from a man over 45 who received an inactivated influenza vaccine. CDR3s include the opening cysteine and the closing phenylalanine or tryptophan. Each record gives: J gene, V gene, clone size, CDR3 protein. Expanded clones are given a class, and other clones once, few, many or no size at all.

TRBJ2-3,TRBV7-2,NA,CASSLGPGLEYTQYF
TRBJ1-5,TRBV6-5,few,CASSYVQGVDQPQHF
TRBJ2-1,TRBV5-1,few,CASSPGQNYNEQFF
TRBJ2-1,TRBV14,once,CASSPRLAGTGEQFF
TRBJ2-5,TRBV7-2,NA,CASSRGLAGIFRETQYF
TRBJ2-7,TRBV12-3/TRBV12-4,many,CASSLQGPYEQYF
TRBJ2-7,TRBV11-2,NA,CASSFARTGSYEQYF
TRBJ1-5,TRBV10-2,few,CASRAGGSGNQPQHF
TRBJ2-7,TRBV20-1,few,CSANDRLGLGIEQYF
TRBJ2-5,TRBV29-1,few,CSVGLAGRETQYF
TRBJ2-2,TRBV5-1,few,CASTGDLGNTGELFF
TRBJ2-7,TRBV7-2,few,CASKQAGGPSEQYF
TRBJ2-7,TRBV7-9,NA,CASSPRTGHEQYF
TRBJ2-1,TRBV4-2,few,CASSRAWGFRLAGEDEQFF
TRBJ1-1,TRBV28,NA,CASSLDNARTSFSFF
TRBJ1-1,TRBV10-3,few,CAIKGGTAGTEAFF
TRBJ1-4,TRBV7-2,NA,CASSLARADEKLFF
TRBJ2-3,TRBV10-3,few,CAISRASGEITDTQYF
TRBJ2-4,TRBV11-2,few,CASSLGGSQNIQYF
TRBJ2-1,TRBV4-2,many,CASSQSGPDNEQFF
TRBJ2-3,TRBV4-3,NA,CASSQDASGRPDTQYF
TRBJ2-1,TRBV18,few,CASSPGPGEQFF
TRBJ1-6,TRBV4-3,NA,CASSQGTGDNSPLHF
TRBJ2-7,TRBV12-3/TRBV12-4,NA,CASSFSPGQGPYEQYF
TRBJ1-1,TRBV5-1,NA,CASSLAVSRFGTEAFF
TRBJ1-5,TRBV12-3/TRBV12-4,few,CASSLSGHSNQPQHF
TRBJ2-3,TRBV2,NA,CASSRDRGKDTQYF
TRBJ1-4,TRBV27,NA,CGSSSDNEKLFF
TRBJ2-1,TRBV11-2,few,CASRRNRDESYEQFF
TRBJ2-6,TRBV4-1,NA,CASSQMLYSGANVLTF
TRBJ1-4,TRBV10-3,NA,CAIRSSGAANEKLFF
TRBJ1-5,TRBV4-3,NA,CASSQEVAINQPQHF
TRBJ2-5,TRBV29-1,many,CSALVETQYF
TRBJ2-7,TRBV11-2,few,CASSIGTGTSGRAYEQYF
TRBJ1-6,TRBV5-1,NA,CASSLEGFLSYNSPLHF
TRBJ2-1,TRBV3-1,few,CASSQVSLAAYNEQFF
TRBJ2-2,TRBV18,NA,CASSPGTIATGELFF
TRBJ2-4,TRBV5-6,NA,CASSSRLAGGHRLAKNIQYF
TRBJ1-1,TRBV18,NA,CASSPPAQGAEAFF
TRBJ2-2,TRBV29-1,NA,CSVGGASNTGELFF
TRBJ1-5,TRBV6-2/TRBV6-3,NA,CASSRRTGRRNQPQHF
TRBJ2-5,TRBV15,few,CATSKTGQKNQETQYF
TRBJ2-5,TRBV20-1,NA,CSARRQTRETQYF